This TCR beta chain comes out of a study of breast tumors, draining lymph nodes, adjacent tissues. Study outcomes and limitations: Data only fit, rather than demonstrated, lymph node origin of most tumor T cells. Compared with basal-like, luminal-like tumors shared significantly more repertoire with nontumor tissue. Tumors had less TCR diversity than lymph nodes, more than nontumor tissue. Data fit most tumor T cells coming from lymph node, expanding in tumor.

Axillary draining lymph nodes of breast cancer patients supplied the node samples. The germline CDR1 and CDR2 sequences are SGHTA and FQGNSA. J was trimmed by 4 bases and V by 3 bases; bases with no gene match: 3. This CDR3 has 15 amino acids. This clonotype was seen at least ten times. Its antigen is as yet unknown. MiXCR, applied by TCRdb to the multiplex PCR reads, yields one record per CDR3 protein. The sample has 170,000 or so distinct CDR3 sequences; 25% to 40% are singletons. This clonotype was obtained from a female donor with breast cancer. Some clones in this sample may be carry-over from other donors' samples. V is TRBV7-2 and J is TRBJ2-1, with TRBD2 identical over 10 bases. Sequencing input: axillary lymph node tissue. In DNA form, the CDR3 reads TGTGCCAGCAGCTTCGGACTAGCGGCATACAATGAGCAGTTCTTC. Translating it yields CASSFGLAAYNEQFF.